Presented here are 2 T cell receptor beta chains from one specimen sequenced in a study of technical replicates of blood from several donors. Here immunoSEQ multiplex PCR was the method, and the copy in TCRdb shows in-frame clones only, minus some. The sample comprises more than 65,000 clones, around 95% of which are singletons, and 0.36% rests with the top ten. Sequencing input: T cells isolated from PBMCs. The receptor set was obtained from a human donor in good health.

The chain is built from TRBV6-6 and TRBJ2-5; D is perhaps TRBD2 (6 bases). Looked up from germline, CDR1 is MNHNY and CDR2 is SVGAGI (reference sequence). The ends were cut back, 0 bases at V and 1 base at J, with 12 bases in the middle. The CDR3 loop spans 16 amino acids. In DNA, the CDR3 is TGTGCCAGCAGTTACTCGAGTGGAGGGATCCAAGAGACCCAGTACTTC. This gives the protein CASSYSSGGIQETQYF.

The chain recombines TRBV6-1 with TRBJ1-5; 10 bases agree with TRBD1. The CDR3 has 19 residues. V shed 3 bases, J shed 2 bases, and the junction held 13 bases outside the gene matches. The germline V gene encodes CDR1 MNHNS and CDR2 SASEGT. Written as DNA, the CDR3 is TGTGCCAGCAGTGAGAGGACAGGGGGATTTGCCACTGGCAATCAGCCCCAGCATTTT. Translated, it gives CASSERTGGFATGNQPQHF.